This T cell receptor beta chain was sequenced during a study of T cells in Graves' hyperthyroidism and ophthalmopathy. Study-wide results and limits: Ophthalmopathy was separated from stable hyperthyroidism by a 13 V-J model. Appearing also in blood were most of the thyroid clonotypes expanded above 0.001.

Points on this clonotype: What it binds is not known.

Lactation, pregnancy, other autoimmune disease or uncontrolled infection excluded patients. The PBMCs studied were ones that came from 9 to 10 ml fresh peripheral blood. Trimming removed 4 bases at V and 1 base at J, with 12 bases between. CDR1 KGHDR and CDR2 SFDVKD come from the germline V gene. The CDR3 length is 15 residues. Amplification targeted TCR beta CDR3 regions from RNA transcripts. HTBI primers were employed in a first-round RT-PCR of the TCR CDR3. TCRdb re-derived calls from the multiplex PCR reads in MiXCR, one entry per CDR3 protein. The sample includes about 560,000 distinct CDR3 sequences, roughly 17% of them seen just once.

The genes are TRBV24-1 and TRBJ2-5; D gene uncertain. Sequenced material: blood. This clonotype was obtained from a woman aged 18 to 35 with Graves' hyperthyroidism. The CDR3 protein is CATSDRLDVQETQYF. The CDR3 DNA is TGTGCCACCAGTGACCGCTTGGACGTCCAAGAGACCCAGTACTTC.